The text below deals with one T cell receptor (beta chain). The sample is drawn from a study of blood T cell repertoires in COVID-19. For the study at large: Samples representing acute and convalescent COVID-19 were sourced from the United States, Italy and Spain. T cells, B-cell-depleted T cells, or PBMCs supplied cDNA or gDNA.

Original methodology: Nucleated cell counts were estimated from reference gene primer amplification. Data came from immunoSEQ multiplex PCR; TCRdb stores just in-frame clones and leaves some out. D and trimming were read from the DNA, whereas the V and J calls and clone size are those reported in that table. The sample lists roughly 120,000 clones, less than 80% occurring once. CDR1 and CDR2 (germline): MGHRA, YSYEKL. After removal of 4 bases from V and 2 bases from J, the junction contained 2 bases not matched to a gene. This CDR3 is built from 13 residues. The chain recombines TRBV4-1 with TRBJ2-7; the match to TRBD1 covers 7 bases. The sequenced sample was peripheral blood. The sequence was obtained from a man aged 45 to 65 with acute or convalescent COVID-19. The CDR3 loop is CASSPGGTYEQYF. The CDR3 region has the DNA TGCGCCAGCAGCCCAGGGGGTACCTACGAGCAGTACTTC.